These 5 T cell receptor beta chains were all obtained from the same sample, sequenced in a study of T-cell memory formation after mild COVID-19. Each CDR3 protein is one row after TCRdb ran MiXCR on the 5' RACE reads. This table has under 250,000 distinct CDR3 sequences, 15% appearing once. Sequencing was performed on PBMCs or a T cell subset sorted from them (not recorded which). The receptor set was obtained from an adult woman who had mild COVID-19 (a few samples of this study predate the infection). Cell type and time point are not known.

The chain employs TRBV9 and TRBJ2-7; 11 nucleotides line up with TRBD1. Losses at the gene ends were 0 bases for V and 4 bases for J; bases not matched to a gene: 3. Germline V gene data show CDR1 as SGDLS and CDR2 as YYNGEE. CDR3 length: 15 amino acids. The CDR3: CASSVAGTGGYEQYF. The CDR3 DNA follows: TGTGCCAGCAGCGTAGCCGGGACAGGGGGTTACGAGCAGTACTTC.

In this sample, this clonotype turned up a few times. The CDR3 nucleotides are TGCGCCAGCAGCCCTCAACGACAGGCCCGCTATGGCTACACCTTC. It translates to CASSPQRQARYGYTF. This chain links TRBV4-3 with TRBJ1-2, with D possibly matching TRBD1 (6 bases). Germline V CDR1 and CDR2: LGHNA, YSLEER. V was shortened by 4 bases and J by 4 bases, with 16 bases between the two germline ends. CDR3 length: 15 amino acids.

V is TRBV24-1 and J is TRBJ1-2; TRBD1 is a possible D gene (5 bases). Germline V gene lookup returns CDR1 KGHDR and CDR2 SFDVKD. V shed 6 bases and J shed 0 bases, with 7 bases lying between them. The CDR3 is 13 amino acids. This CDR3 reads CATSKTANYGYTF. CDR3 nucleotides: TGTGCCACCAGTAAGACAGCTAACTATGGCTACACCTTC.

The J gene is TRBJ2-1, the V gene TRBV24-1; D ambiguous. The V end lost 5 bases, the J end lost 0 bases, and 10 bases lay between the germline ends. This CDR3 is built from 15 residues. Germline lookup yields CDR1 KGHDR and CDR2 SFDVKD. The CDR3, as DNA: TGTGCCACCAGTGTTGCGTCCCGCTCCTACAATGAGCAGTTCTTC. It specifies CATSVASRSYNEQFF.

CDR3 sequence: CSARLSRVPEAFF. The CDR3 DNA follows: TGCAGTGCTAGATTAAGCAGGGTACCTGAAGCTTTCTTT. The chain combines TRBV20-1 with TRBJ1-1, with a possible D match to TRBD1 (5 bases). The CDR3 consists of 13 residues. Germline V gene lookup returns CDR1 DFQATT and CDR2 SNEGSKA (reference sequence). Trimming removed 2 bases from V and 6 bases from J, with 13 bases in between.